This passage covers 20 T cell receptor beta chains from one sample sequenced in a study of blood T cell repertoires in COVID-19. The data were produced by immunoSEQ multiplex PCR, yet TCRdb's version contains in-frame clones alone and is incomplete. The table records 150,000 or so clones, about 85% of them present only once. The material sequenced was peripheral blood. These receptors were obtained from a man between 60 and 75 years old with COVID-19, enrolled during active disease.

The V gene is TRBV5-1, the J gene TRBJ2-1; possibly TRBD1 for D (6 bases). Germline CDR1 is SGHRS and CDR2 is YFSETQ. V was shortened by 4 bases and J by 2 bases, with 10 bases between the two germline ends. The CDR3 totals 14 residues. Here the CDR3 DNA reads TGCGCCAGCAGCACGGGACATCCCTACAATGAGCAGTTCTTC. It translates to CASSTGHPYNEQFF.

The rearrangement joins TRBV2 to TRBJ2-1; 12 positions agree with TRBD2. The CDR3 loop spans 13 amino acids. V was pared by 7 bases and J by 9 bases, with 4 bases of the junction left unmatched. Germline V lookup: CDR1 SNHLY, CDR2 FYNNEI. The CDR3 protein is CASNLAGGSEQFF. CDR3 nucleotides: TGTGCCAGCAATCTAGCGGGGGGGTCTGAGCAGTTCTTC.

This CDR3 is CASSLVGAGEKLFF. In DNA form, the CDR3 reads TGTGCCAGCAGCTTAGTTGGGGCCGGGGAAAAACTGTTTTTT. The chain has TRBV7-2 and TRBJ1-4, with D maybe TRBD1 (5 bases). V lost 1 base, J lost 8 bases, and 11 bases lay in between. The CDR3 spans 14 residues. Germline V gene lookup returns CDR1 SGHTA and CDR2 FQGNSA. Complete variable domain (other parts from reference TRBV7-2 and TRBJ1-4): GAGVSQSPSNKVTEKGKDVELRCDPISGHTALYWYRQSLGQGLEFLIYFQGNSAPDKSGLPSDRFSAERTGGSVSTLTIQRTQQEDSAVYLCASSLVGAGEKLFFGSGTQLSVL.

This chain connects TRBV29-1 to TRBJ2-7; 16 bases are a match to TRBD2. The junction had 6 bases not matched to a gene; V was cut back by 6 bases and J by 4 bases. This CDR3 comprises 15 residues. CDR1 and CDR2 (germline): SQVTM, ANQGSEA. Written as DNA, the CDR3 is TGCAGCGTCGGAGGGACTAGCGGGAGGGTTTACGAGCAGTACTTC. It yields the protein CSVGGTSGRVYEQYF.

The V call is TRBV3-1 (or the pseudogene TRBV3-2), the J call TRBJ1-2; D perhaps matches TRBD1 (5 bases). Germline lookup yields CDR1 LGHDT and CDR2 YNNKEL (reference sequence). V was pared by 4 bases and J by 5 bases, with 17 bases between. This CDR3 contains 15 residues. CDR3 region: CASSPYRGMEYGYTF. The CDR3 region has the DNA TGTGCCAGCAGCCCCTACCGGGGGATGGAGTATGGCTACACCTTC.

V usage is TRBV7-6 and J usage is TRBJ1-1, with D tentatively TRBD1 (5 bases). This CDR3 spans 14 amino acids. Trimming removed 8 bases at V and 4 bases at J, with 17 bases between. In germline, CDR1 is SGHVS, CDR2 FNYEAQ. As DNA, the CDR3 is TGTGCCAGCGGCAAAACAGGATTCAGCACTGAAGCTTTCTTT. It is translated as CASGKTGFSTEAFF.

In its sample, this clone was seen once. The chain employs TRBV15 and TRBJ2-1; 7 nucleotides match TRBD2. CDR1 and CDR2 from the germline V gene are LNHNV and YYDKDF (reference sequence). Trimming took 4 bases from V and 6 from J; bases not matched to a gene: 12. The CDR3 extends over 16 amino acids. CDR3 in amino acids: CATSTFAGEGSNEQFF. Written as DNA, the CDR3 is TGTGCCACCAGCACCTTCGCGGGAGAGGGGAGCAATGAGCAGTTCTTC.

V gene TRBV7-9 combines with J gene TRBJ1-4, with 7 positions matching TRBD1. There are 14 residues in the CDR3. The ends lost 3 bases at V and 8 bases at J; junction bases unmatched: 6. The V gene's germline CDR1 is SEHNR and CDR2 FQNEAQ (reference sequence). CDR3 coding DNA: TGTGCCAGCAGCTTCGGACAGGATAAGGAAAAACTGTTTTTT. Translating gives CASSFGQDKEKLFF.

This clone was seen a handful of times. The chain employs TRBV24-1 and TRBJ1-2, with TRBD1 matching over 9 bases. The junction had 2 bases not matched to a gene; V was cut back by 2 bases and J by 2 bases. The germline V gene encodes CDR1 KGHDR and CDR2 SFDVKD. The CDR3 runs to 15 residues. CDR3 sequence: CATSDSTGGNYGYTF. The CDR3 DNA sequence: TGTGCCACCAGTGATTCGACAGGGGGAAACTATGGCTACACCTTC.

The V call is TRBV19, the J call TRBJ2-2; 10 nucleotides line up with TRBD1. Germline-derived CDR1 and CDR2 are LNHDA and SQIVND (reference sequence). The trim removed 5 bases at V and 4 bases at J, leaving 4 bases unmatched. The CDR3 has 15 amino acids. CDR3 in amino acids: CASSLRTGGTGELFF. The CDR3 coding sequence is TGTGCCAGTAGTCTCCGGACAGGGGGCACCGGGGAGCTGTTTTTT.

The chain recombines TRBV4-2 with TRBJ2-6; perhaps TRBD2 as D (5 bases). V was pared by 1 base and J by 0 bases, with 10 bases between. CDR1 and CDR2 from the germline V gene are LGHNA and YNFKEQ. The CDR3 sequence is 17 residues long. The CDR3 DNA reads as TGTGCCAGCAGCCAAGGGAGGAAGGGCTCTGGGGCCAACGTCCTGACTTTC. Protein: CASSQGRKGSGANVLTF.

The gene calls are TRBV5-4 and TRBJ2-1, with 16 bases lining up with TRBD2. The CDR3 is made up of 19 amino acids. The germline gives CDR1 SGHNT, CDR2 YYREEE (reference sequence). The junction had 10 bases not matched to a gene; V was cut back by 4 bases and J by 3 bases. The CDR3 DNA follows: TGTGCCAGCAGCCCGGGGCCCGGGACTAGCGGGAGGGACTACAATGAGCAGTTCTTC. Protein: CASSPGPGTSGRDYNEQFF.

This chain's CDR3 is CASRPPGVNYGYTF. CDR3 nucleotides: TGTGCCAGCAGACCCCCGGGGGTGAACTATGGCTACACCTTC. J is TRBJ1-2 and V is TRBV27; maybe TRBD1 (5 bases). This CDR3 spans 14 amino acids. From germline, CDR1 is MNHEY and CDR2 SMNVEV (reference sequence). The V gene lost 6 bases and the J gene lost 2 bases, with 13 bases spanning the gap.

This clone showed up just a few times. V usage is TRBV6-5 and J usage is TRBJ2-2; no definite D call. Germline CDR1 is MNHEY and CDR2 is SVGAGI. This CDR3 has 14 residues. Trimming removed 6 bases from V and 2 bases from J, with 10 bases in between. The CDR3 spells CASRRDPNTGELFF. CDR3 sequence (DNA): TGTGCCAGCAGGAGAGATCCAAACACCGGGGAGCTGTTTTTT.

The chain combines TRBV12-5 with TRBJ1-2; D remains ambiguous. CDR3 length: 14 amino acids. The germline V and J ends were trimmed by 4 bases and 7 bases, with 16 bases remaining between them. Germline lookup yields CDR1 LGHNT and CDR2 FRNRAP. The CDR3 DNA sequence: TGTGCTAGTGGTTCTGGGGAGGGATTGCGTGGCTACACCTTC. Protein sequence: CASGSGEGLRGYTF.

This chain links TRBV25-1 with TRBJ1-2; 9 nucleotides line up with TRBD1. Losses at the gene ends were 6 bases for V and 4 bases for J; bases not matched to a gene: 6. Germline V CDR1 and CDR2: MGHDK, SYGVNS. CDR3 length: 14 residues. Written as DNA, the CDR3 is TGTGCCAGCAGCGATAGACAGGGGGTCTATGGCTACACCTTC. Translating gives CASSDRQGVYGYTF.

With respect to this clone: This sample includes further DNA sequences coding for the same CDR3. The chain is built from TRBV6-5 and TRBJ1-2, with unresolved D. The V end lost 0 bases, the J end lost 2 bases, and 7 bases lay between the germline ends. There are 14 residues in the CDR3. The germline V gene encodes CDR1 MNHEY and CDR2 SVGAGI. CDR3 coding DNA: TGTGCCAGCAGTTACTCGAGAGGGAACTATGGCTACACCTTC. Translated, it gives CASSYSRGNYGYTF.

The chain recombines TRBV9 with TRBJ1-2, with 9 positions matching TRBD1. Germline loops: CDR1 SGDLS, CDR2 YYNGEE. The ends lost 3 bases at V and 2 bases at J; junction bases unmatched: 2. This CDR3 is 14 amino acids long. The CDR3, as DNA: TGTGCCAGCAGCGAAGGACAGGGGAACTATGGCTACACCTTC. It yields the protein CASSEGQGNYGYTF.

This clone occurred once. The rearrangement joins TRBV7-6 to TRBJ1-1; TRBD1 aligns across 7 bases. Germline V gene data show CDR1 as SGHVS and CDR2 as FNYEAQ. This CDR3 is built from 15 residues. After removal of 5 bases from V and 5 bases from J, the junction contained 11 bases not matched to a gene. The CDR3 reads CASSLQGGGTTEAFF. The CDR3 nucleotides read TGTGCCAGCAGCCTCCAGGGGGGAGGAACAACTGAAGCTTTCTTT.

This chain links TRBV4-3 with TRBJ2-2; TRBD1 matches at 9 bases. V shed 4 bases, J shed 7 bases, and the junction held 7 bases outside the gene matches. The CDR3 runs to 15 residues. Germline values: CDR1 LGHNA, CDR2 YSLEER. The CDR3: CASSRRDRDFGELFF. CDR3 DNA sequence: TGCGCCAGCAGCCGCCGGGACAGGGATTTCGGGGAGCTGTTTTTT.